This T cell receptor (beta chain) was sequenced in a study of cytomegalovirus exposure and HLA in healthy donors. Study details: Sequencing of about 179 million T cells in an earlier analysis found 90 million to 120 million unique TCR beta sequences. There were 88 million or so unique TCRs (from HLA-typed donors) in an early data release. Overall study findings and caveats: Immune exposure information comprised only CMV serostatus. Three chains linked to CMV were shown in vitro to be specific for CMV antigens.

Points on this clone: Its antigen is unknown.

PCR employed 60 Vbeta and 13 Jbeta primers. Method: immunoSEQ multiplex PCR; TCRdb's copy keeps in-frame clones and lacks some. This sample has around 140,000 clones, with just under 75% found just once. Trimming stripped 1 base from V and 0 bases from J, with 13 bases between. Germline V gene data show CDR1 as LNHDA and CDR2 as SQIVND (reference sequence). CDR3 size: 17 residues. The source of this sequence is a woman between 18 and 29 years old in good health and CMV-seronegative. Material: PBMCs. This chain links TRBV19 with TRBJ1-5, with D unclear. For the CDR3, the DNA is TGTGCCAGTAGTATAGCCTATGACATCCCTAGCAATCAGCCCCAGCATTTT. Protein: CASSIAYDIPSNQPQHF.